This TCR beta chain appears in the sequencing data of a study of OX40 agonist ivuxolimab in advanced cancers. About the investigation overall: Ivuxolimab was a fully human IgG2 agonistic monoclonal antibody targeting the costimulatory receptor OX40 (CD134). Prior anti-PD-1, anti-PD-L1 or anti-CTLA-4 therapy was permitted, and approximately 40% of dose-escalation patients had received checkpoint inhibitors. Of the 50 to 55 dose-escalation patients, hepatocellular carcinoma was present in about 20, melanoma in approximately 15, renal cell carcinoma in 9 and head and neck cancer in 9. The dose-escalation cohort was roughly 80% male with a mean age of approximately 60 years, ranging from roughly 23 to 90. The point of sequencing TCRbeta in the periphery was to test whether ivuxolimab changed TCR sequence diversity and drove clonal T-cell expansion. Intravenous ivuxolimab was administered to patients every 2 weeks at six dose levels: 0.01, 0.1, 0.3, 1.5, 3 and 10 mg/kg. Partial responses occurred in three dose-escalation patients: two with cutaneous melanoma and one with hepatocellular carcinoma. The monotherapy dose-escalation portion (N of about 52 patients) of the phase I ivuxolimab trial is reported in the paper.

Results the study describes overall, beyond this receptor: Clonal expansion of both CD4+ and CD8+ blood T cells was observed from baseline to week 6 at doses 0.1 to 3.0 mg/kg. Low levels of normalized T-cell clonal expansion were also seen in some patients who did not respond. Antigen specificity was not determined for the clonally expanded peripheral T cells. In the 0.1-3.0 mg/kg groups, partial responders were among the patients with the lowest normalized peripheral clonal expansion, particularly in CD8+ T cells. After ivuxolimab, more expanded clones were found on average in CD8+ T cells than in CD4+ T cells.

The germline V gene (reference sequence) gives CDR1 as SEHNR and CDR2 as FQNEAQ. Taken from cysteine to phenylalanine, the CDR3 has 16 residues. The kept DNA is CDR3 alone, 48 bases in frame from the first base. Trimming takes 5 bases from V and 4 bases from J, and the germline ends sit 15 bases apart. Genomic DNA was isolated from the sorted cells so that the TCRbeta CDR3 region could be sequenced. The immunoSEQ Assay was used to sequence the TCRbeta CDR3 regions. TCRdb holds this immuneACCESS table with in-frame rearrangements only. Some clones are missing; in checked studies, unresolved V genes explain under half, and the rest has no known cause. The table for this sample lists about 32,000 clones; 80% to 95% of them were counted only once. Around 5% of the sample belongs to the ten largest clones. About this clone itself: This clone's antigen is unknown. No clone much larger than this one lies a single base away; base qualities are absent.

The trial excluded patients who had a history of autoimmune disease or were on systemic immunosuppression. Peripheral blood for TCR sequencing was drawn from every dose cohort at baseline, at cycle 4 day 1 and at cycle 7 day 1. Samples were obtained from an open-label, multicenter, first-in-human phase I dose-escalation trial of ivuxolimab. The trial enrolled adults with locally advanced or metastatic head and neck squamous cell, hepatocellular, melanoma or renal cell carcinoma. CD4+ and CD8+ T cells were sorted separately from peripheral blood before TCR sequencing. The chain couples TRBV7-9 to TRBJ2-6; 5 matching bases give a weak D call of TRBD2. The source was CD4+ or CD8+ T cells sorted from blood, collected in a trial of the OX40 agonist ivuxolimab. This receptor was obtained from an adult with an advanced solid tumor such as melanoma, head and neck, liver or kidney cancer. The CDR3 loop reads CASSNPRVSGANVLTF. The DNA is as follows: TGTGCCAGCAGCAACCCGAGGGTTTCCGGGGCCAACGTCCTGACTTTC.